Shown below are 28 T cell receptor beta chains from a single sample sequenced in a study of blood T cell repertoires in COVID-19. Repertoires were generated with immunoSEQ multiplex PCR, while TCRdb's copy carries only in-frame clones and drops some. The table shows some 58,000 clones, with approximately 90% occurring only once. The sequenced material came from peripheral blood. These receptors originate from a man aged 40-49 years with acute or convalescent COVID-19.

This chain uses TRBV29-1 with TRBJ1-5, with D possibly matching TRBD1 (6 bases). Trimming removed 1 base from V and 4 bases from J, with 14 bases in between. Germline loops: CDR1 SQVTM, CDR2 ANQGSEA. The CDR3 length is 15 residues. In DNA, the CDR3 is TGCAGCGTTGAAGTAGCGGGGCAGGGGAATCAGCCCCAGCATTTT. It translates to CSVEVAGQGNQPQHF.

The chain carries TRBV25-1 and TRBJ2-5; TRBD2 is a possible D gene (5 bases). In germline, CDR1 is MGHDK, CDR2 SYGVNS. The V gene lost 2 bases and the J gene lost 4 bases, with 8 bases spanning the gap. The CDR3 runs to 13 residues. CDR3 in amino acids: CASSEGRGETQYF. The CDR3 DNA reads TGTGCCAGCAGTGAAGGTCGGGGAGAGACCCAGTACTTC.

The chain joins TRBV6-2 or TRBV6-3 to TRBJ2-1; 11 bases line up with TRBD2. The CDR3 runs 20 residues. V dropped 0 bases and J dropped 8; count of bases not matched to a gene: 18. Germline V gene lookup returns CDR1 MNHEY and CDR2 SVGEGT. Here the CDR3 DNA reads TGTGCCAGCAGTTACTCGTCAAAATCCGGGACTAGCGGACCTTTGGATGAGCAGTTCTTC. This encodes CASSYSSKSGTSGPLDEQFF.

V is TRBV30 and J is TRBJ2-1; 7 bases match TRBD2. Germline-derived CDR1 and CDR2 are GTSNPN and SVGIG (reference sequence). V shed 0 bases and J 6 bases; nucleotides not matched to a gene: 8. The CDR3 extends over 15 amino acids. The CDR3 DNA follows: TGTGCCTGGAGTGTTCTAGAAGCGGGACCCAATGAGCAGTTCTTC. As protein: CAWSVLEAGPNEQFF. Based on the CDR3 plus reference TRBV30 and TRBJ2-1, the full variable domain is SQTIHQWPATLVQPVGSPLSLECTVEGTSNPNLYWYRQAAGRGLQLLFYSVGIGQISSEVPQNLSASRPQDRQFILSSKKLLLSDSGFYLCAWSVLEAGPNEQFFGPGTRLTVL.

The sample holds one count of this clone. The genes are TRBV5-5 and TRBJ2-7, with 10 positions matching TRBD1. The CDR3 is 15 amino acids. CDR1 and CDR2 from the germline V gene are SGHKS and YYEKEE (reference sequence). V was pared by 4 bases and J by 2 bases, with 6 bases of the junction left unmatched. CDR3 DNA: TGTGCCAGCAGCGTAGGACAGGGGGGGACCTACGAGCAGTACTTC. Encoded protein: CASSVGQGGTYEQYF.

The chain has TRBV7-9 and TRBJ2-7, with D possibly TRBD2 on 6 matching bases. Trimming stripped 10 bases from V and 0 bases from J, with 16 bases between. The germline V gene has CDR1 SEHNR and CDR2 FQNEAQ (reference sequence). This CDR3 contains 14 residues. Written as DNA, the CDR3 is TGTGCCACCAACGGGAGACGGGACTCCTACGAGCAGTACTTC. Its protein product is CATNGRRDSYEQYF.

The chain combines TRBV5-4 with TRBJ1-2, with a tentative D call TRBD1 (6 bases). Germline V gene data show CDR1 as SGHNT and CDR2 as YYREEE (reference sequence). The CDR3 has 14 residues. V was clipped by 4 bases and J by 3 bases, with 13 bases between them. The CDR3 loop is CASSGQGRDYGYTF. The CDR3 nucleotides read TGTGCCAGCAGCGGTCAGGGGCGGGACTATGGCTACACCTTC. Drawing the rest from reference TRBV5-4 and TRBJ1-2, the complete variable domain is ETGVTQSPTHLIKTRGQQVTLRCSSQSGHNTVSWYQQALGQGPQFIFQYYREEENGRGNFPPRFSGLQFPNYSSELNVNALELDDSALYLCASSGQGRDYGYTFGSGTRLTVV.

This clone was seen more than once but under ten times. This chain connects TRBV5-4 to TRBJ2-1, with D possibly matching TRBD1 (7 bases). The germline V gene encodes CDR1 SGHNT and CDR2 YYREEE (reference sequence). The V and J ends lost 3 bases and 6 bases respectively, with 13 bases between them. The CDR3 is 14 amino acids. CDR3 in amino acids: CASSSGGSGNEQFF. As DNA, the CDR3 is TGTGCCAGCAGCTCAGGGGGGTCGGGCAATGAGCAGTTCTTC. Combining the CDR3 with reference TRBV5-4 and TRBJ2-1 gives the whole variable domain ETGVTQSPTHLIKTRGQQVTLRCSSQSGHNTVSWYQQALGQGPQFIFQYYREEENGRGNFPPRFSGLQFPNYSSELNVNALELDDSALYLCASSSGGSGNEQFFGPGTRLTVL.

The chain is built from TRBV30 and TRBJ1-1; D ambiguous. The CDR3 has 12 residues. Trimming left V 2 bases short and J 11 bases short, with 15 bases between. The V gene's germline CDR1 is GTSNPN and CDR2 SVGIG (reference sequence). The CDR3 nucleotides read TGTGCCTGGAGTTTAGAGAGGGCAGTGGCTTTCTTT. Translation gives CAWSLERAVAFF.

The chain joins TRBV5-4 to TRBJ2-5, with D perhaps TRBD2 (5 bases). Trimming cost V 0 bases and J 1 base, with 7 bases left between them. Germline CDR1 reads SGHNT; CDR2 reads YYREEE (reference sequence). The CDR3 sequence is 14 residues long. The DNA for the CDR3 is TGTGCCAGCAGCTTGGGGACTGCCCAAGAGACCCAGTACTTC. Protein: CASSLGTAQETQYF.

This clone was recorded only once. The J gene is TRBJ1-6, the V gene TRBV2; D possibly corresponds to TRBD1 (6 bases). The V gene lost 3 bases and the J gene lost 8 bases, with 14 bases spanning the gap. CDR1 is SNHLY, CDR2 FYNNEI, per germline. This CDR3 has 15 residues. In nucleotides, the CDR3 is TGTGCCAGCAGTGACGACAGGCCCGCTTATTCACCCCTCCACTTT. Amino acids: CASSDDRPAYSPLHF. The variable domain in full, completed from reference TRBV2 and TRBJ1-6, reads EPEVTQTPSHQVTQMGQEVILRCVPISNHLYFYWYRQILGQKVEFLVSFYNNEISEKSEIFDDQFSVERPDGSNFTLKIRSTKLEDSAMYFCASSDDRPAYSPLHFGNGTRLTVT.

The V call is TRBV6-4, the J call TRBJ2-1; D perhaps matches TRBD1 (6 bases). The CDR3 is 16 amino acids. Trimming took 3 bases from V and 3 from J, leaving 15 bases between them. The germline V gene encodes CDR1 MRHNA and CDR2 SNTAGT. The CDR3 sequence is CASSESGAIRYNEQFF. The CDR3 DNA reads as TGTGCCAGCAGTGAGTCAGGGGCAATACGCTACAATGAGCAGTTCTTC.

J is TRBJ2-7 and V is TRBV3-1 (or the pseudogene TRBV3-2), with TRBD2 identical over 12 bases. V lost 0 bases, J lost 3 bases, and 3 bases stayed unmatched. CDR3 length: 16 amino acids. The germline V gene encodes CDR1 LGHDT and CDR2 YNNKEL (reference sequence). The CDR3 region has the DNA TGTGCCAGCAGCCAAGATTGGACTAGCGGGATCTACGAGCAGTACTTC. Its protein is CASSQDWTSGIYEQYF.

The chain carries TRBV24-1 and TRBJ1-4; tentative D call: TRBD1 (6 bases). With 9 bases removed from V and 0 bases from J, the gap between germline ends came to 13 bases. CDR1 and CDR2 (germline): KGHDR, SFDVKD. CDR3 length: 15 residues. The DNA of the CDR3 is TGTGCCACCTCCGAGGGGGTCACAACTAATGAAAAACTGTTTTTT. Amino acids: CATSEGVTTNEKLFF.

The chain combines TRBV27 with TRBJ1-1, with D perhaps matching TRBD1 (6 bases). The CDR3 covers 14 residues. Trimming shortened V by 3 bases and J by 9 bases, and 17 bases separated the two germline ends. Germline CDR1 reads MNHEY; CDR2 reads SMNVEV (reference sequence). The CDR3 sequence: CASSLSQGRGKAFF. CDR3 bases: TGTGCCAGCAGTTTGTCTCAGGGAAGGGGGAAAGCTTTCTTT.

The chain joins TRBV14 to TRBJ2-7, with 7 bases that match TRBD2. With V trimmed by 1 base and J by 3 bases, 9 bases remained unmatched. This CDR3 is built from 16 residues. Germline V lookup: CDR1 SGHDN, CDR2 FVKESK. The CDR3 sequence: CASSQASLAELYEQYF. CDR3 in DNA: TGTGCCAGCAGCCAAGCGAGTCTAGCGGAACTCTACGAGCAGTACTTC. The full variable domain, its missing parts supplied by reference TRBV14 and TRBJ2-7, is EAGVTQFPSHSVIEKGQTVTLRCDPISGHDNLYWYRRVMGKEIKFLLHFVKESKQDESGMPNNRFLAERTGGTYSTLKVQPAELEDSGVYFCASSQASLAELYEQYFGPGTRLTVT.

V gene TRBV15 combines with J gene TRBJ1-1; D remains unclear. The CDR3 is 14 residues long. The germline V gene encodes CDR1 LNHNV and CDR2 YYDKDF (reference sequence). Trimming left V 4 bases short and J 1 base short, with 10 bases between. The CDR3 loop is CATSTSVANTEAFF. CDR3 in DNA: TGTGCCACCAGCACCTCGGTCGCGAACACTGAAGCTTTCTTT.

The chain links TRBV24-1 to TRBJ2-7; 12 bases are shared with TRBD2. Germline V gene lookup returns CDR1 KGHDR and CDR2 SFDVKD. The CDR3 consists of 15 residues. V lost 3 bases to trimming and J lost 3 bases; unmatched junction nucleotides: 2. The CDR3: CATSDPTSGGYEQYF. CDR3 nucleotides: TGTGCCACCAGTGATCCGACTAGCGGGGGCTACGAGCAGTACTTC.

This chain connects TRBV6-2 or TRBV6-3 to TRBJ2-7; D is possibly TRBD1 (6 bases). This CDR3 spans 12 amino acids. Trimming left V 5 bases short and J 4 bases short, with 9 bases between. Germline V lookup: CDR1 MNHEY, CDR2 SVGEGT. For the CDR3, the DNA is TGTGCCAGCAGTCGGACAGTTTACGAGCAGTACTTC. Translated, it gives CASSRTVYEQYF.

V usage is TRBV29-1 and J usage is TRBJ2-7; possibly TRBD2 for D (6 bases). Trimming cost V 4 bases and J 0 bases, with 13 bases left between them. Germline CDR1 is SQVTM and CDR2 is ANQGSEA. The CDR3 covers 14 residues. CDR3 DNA sequence: TGCAGCGTTGCTGGGGGGAAGGGCTCCTACGAGCAGTACTTC. It yields the protein CSVAGGKGSYEQYF.

V gene TRBV5-8 combines with J gene TRBJ1-1, with D maybe TRBD1 (6 bases). The CDR3 loop spans 13 amino acids. Germline V gene sequence: CDR1 SGHTS, CDR2 YDEGEE. V lost 4 bases and J 3 bases, leaving 10 bases between the germline ends. For the CDR3, the DNA is TGTGCCAGCAGCGTGGACAGCTACACTGAAGCTTTCTTT. As protein: CASSVDSYTEAFF.

The genes are TRBV11-2 and TRBJ2-3, with D maybe TRBD2 (6 bases). CDR3 length: 14 amino acids. Germline V lookup: CDR1 SGHAT, CDR2 FQNNGV. Trimming removed 6 bases from V and 2 bases from J, with 12 bases in between. CDR3 amino acids: CASRLGEVTDTQYF. CDR3 nucleotide sequence: TGTGCCAGCAGGTTGGGGGAGGTCACAGATACGCAGTATTTT.

The genes are TRBV25-1 and TRBJ2-5, with TRBD2 as a possible D gene (7 bases). The germline CDR1 and CDR2 sequences are MGHDK and SYGVNS. With 6 bases removed from V and 5 bases from J, the gap between germline ends came to 19 bases. The CDR3 extends over 15 amino acids. CDR3 region: CASSEGGGAEETQYF. CDR3 DNA sequence: TGTGCCAGCAGCGAAGGGGGGGGCGCGGAGGAGACCCAGTACTTC. Together with reference TRBV25-1 and TRBJ2-5, the CDR3 gives the full variable domain: EADIYQTPRYLVIGTGKKITLECSQTMGHDKMYWYQQDPGMELHLIHYSYGVNSTEKGDLSSESTVSRIRTEHFPLTLESARPSHTSQYLCASSEGGGAEETQYFGPGTRLLVL.

This chain connects TRBV7-2 to TRBJ2-5; maybe TRBD2 (5 bases). The V and J ends lost 5 bases and 5 bases respectively, with 18 bases between them. CDR3 size: 15 residues. Germline loops: CDR1 SGHTA, CDR2 FQGNSA. CDR3 residues: CASSERRPGEETQYF. The DNA for the CDR3 is TGTGCCAGCAGCGAGCGACGGCCCGGGGAGGAGACCCAGTACTTC. Using reference TRBV7-2 and TRBJ2-5 for the parts outside the CDR3, the full variable domain is GAGVSQSPSNKVTEKGKDVELRCDPISGHTALYWYRQSLGQGLEFLIYFQGNSAPDKSGLPSDRFSAERTGGSVSTLTIQRTQQEDSAVYLCASSERRPGEETQYFGPGTRLLVL.

CDR3 residues: CASSFTLGLMNTEAFF. The CDR3 DNA follows: TGCGCCAGCAGCTTTACGTTGGGGCTAATGAACACTGAAGCTTTCTTT. J is TRBJ1-1 and V is TRBV5-1; tentatively, D is TRBD1 (5 bases). Between the trimmed V and J ends, which lost 2 bases and 0 bases, there was a span of 14 bases. The CDR3 loop spans 16 amino acids. Germline CDR1 SGHRS, CDR2 YFSETQ.

V gene TRBV15 combines with J gene TRBJ2-1; 11 positions match TRBD2. Germline loops: CDR1 LNHNV, CDR2 YYDKDF (reference sequence). This CDR3 region has 20 residues. Trimming at V came to 5 bases and at J to 5 bases, leaving 20 bases not matched to a gene. DNA for the CDR3: TGTGCCACCAGCTCGCCGGGGGGCCTACAACTAGCGGGAGCCCACAATGAGCAGTTCTTC. Protein: CATSSPGGLQLAGAHNEQFF. The whole variable domain, filled in from reference TRBV15 and TRBJ2-1, reads DAMVIQNPRYQVTQFGKPVTLSCSQTLNHNVMYWYQQKSSQAPKLLFHYYDKDFNNEADTPDNFQSRRPNTSFCFLDIRSPGLGDTAMYLCATSSPGGLQLAGAHNEQFFGPGTRLTVL.

The V gene is TRBV4-1, the J gene TRBJ1-1; 9 bases are shared with TRBD1. This CDR3 is 18 amino acids long. The germline V gene encodes CDR1 MGHRA and CDR2 YSYEKL. Trimming at V came to 0 bases and at J to 5 bases, leaving 13 bases not matched to a gene. The CDR3 spells CASSQDGTGQPWGTEAFF. DNA for the CDR3: TGCGCCAGCAGCCAAGATGGGACAGGGCAGCCGTGGGGAACTGAAGCTTTCTTT.

The V call is TRBV20-1, the J call TRBJ1-4; TRBD1 is a possible D gene (5 bases). CDR3 size: 15 residues. V lost 6 bases and J 5 bases, leaving 19 bases between the germline ends. The germline CDR1 and CDR2 sequences are DFQATT and SNEGSKA (reference sequence). The CDR3 is CSASPAGRGNEKLFF. CDR3 DNA: TGCAGTGCGAGTCCTGCGGGGCGCGGGAATGAAAAACTGTTTTTT.